Presented here are 9 T cell receptor beta chains from one specimen sequenced in a study of tumor-infiltrating lymphocytes in localized non-small cell lung cancer. Profiled with immunoSEQ multiplex PCR; TCRdb holds only in-frame clones, not every one. The table includes about 24,000 clones, 50% to 70% detected once. Sequences were obtained from lung tumor tissue. The receptor set was obtained from a human donor with non-small cell lung cancer.

A few counts support this clone. V and J are TRBV5-1 and TRBJ2-6; no clear D. The CDR3 runs to 16 residues. Trimming removed 2 bases at V and 1 base at J, with 10 bases between. Germline-derived CDR1 and CDR2 are SGHRS and YFSETQ. This CDR3 reads CASSLDGQSGANVLTF. CDR3 coding DNA: TGCGCCAGCAGCTTAGACGGTCAATCTGGGGCCAACGTCCTGACTTTC.

This clone has more than one count but fewer than ten. The chain has TRBV7-2 and TRBJ2-2; D may be TRBD1 (6 bases). V shed 5 bases and J shed 4 bases, with 8 bases lying between them. The CDR3 is 13 residues long. The germline V gene encodes CDR1 SGHTA and CDR2 FQGNSA. Here the CDR3 reads CASSLQGTGELFF. CDR3 DNA: TGTGCCAGCAGCCTACAGGGCACCGGGGAGCTGTTTTTT.

Turning to this clone: The junction does not match germline at one end; this may be a read error. The rearrangement joins TRBV5-5 to TRBJ2-1; possible D gene TRBD1, 5 bases. This CDR3 has 15 amino acids. Germline V gene lookup returns CDR1 SGHKS and CDR2 YYEKEE (reference sequence). Here the CDR3 reads CASSLDTPKLNEQFF. Written as DNA, the CDR3 is TGTGCCAGCAGTTTGGACACTCCCAAACTGAATGAGCAGTTCTTC.

The chain uses TRBV5-1 and TRBJ1-1, with D hard to call. Between the trimmed V and J ends, which lost 6 bases and 1 base, there was a span of 13 bases. Germline V CDR1 and CDR2: SGHRS, YFSETQ. The CDR3 extends over 14 amino acids. The CDR3 is CASTLFPGNTEAFF. The CDR3 DNA reads as TGCGCCAGCACCCTCTTTCCAGGGAACACTGAAGCTTTCTTT.

The CDR3 region has the DNA TGTGCCAGCAGCTTAGTTCAGCCCAGGAGCTCCTACGAGCAGTACTTC. Translation: CASSLVQPRSSYEQYF. The rearrangement uses TRBV11-2 and TRBJ2-7, with D unclear. Germline CDR1 and CDR2: SGHAT and FQNNGV. Trimming removed 1 base from V and 0 bases from J, with 13 bases in between. The CDR3 loop spans 16 amino acids.

Concerning this clone itself: A junction end diverges from the germline sequence, so it may reflect a read error. The DNA of the CDR3 is TGTGCCAGCAGTTACTCGGACAGTCGGGAAAAACTGTTTTTT. Amino acid sequence: CASSYSDSREKLFF. The chain links TRBV10-3 to TRBJ1-4, with D possibly being TRBD1 (6 bases). CDR1 is ENHRY and CDR2 is SYGVKD in the germline V gene. The CDR3 contains 14 residues.

The genes are TRBV5-1 and TRBJ1-4; no clear D gene. With 0 bases removed from V and 0 bases from J, the gap between germline ends came to 15 bases. The CDR3 has 18 residues. Germline CDR1 and CDR2: SGHRS and YFSETQ. The CDR3 DNA reads as TGCGCCAGCAGCTTGGGCCTCGTACGGGCAGCAACTAATGAAAAACTGTTTTTT. Residues: CASSLGLVRAATNEKLFF.

By its share, this clone is medium-sized (0.01 to 0.1%). The chain has TRBV14 and TRBJ1-2; 10 nucleotides align to TRBD1. The CDR3 totals 14 residues. V was clipped by 4 bases and J by 9 bases; unmatched bases: 8. Germline V lookup: CDR1 SGHDN, CDR2 FVKESK. The CDR3 nucleotides are TGTGCCAGCAGCCGACTAGGGACAGGGGAAAGCTACACCTTC. Its protein is CASSRLGTGESYTF.

V is TRBV6-1 and J is TRBJ1-4; 7 nucleotides line up with TRBD1. Germline assignment: CDR1 MNHNS and CDR2 SASEGT. Trimming cost V 8 bases and J 4 bases; bases outside gene matches: 7. This CDR3 is 14 amino acids long. The chain's CDR3 is CASAYRGNNEKLFF. Here the CDR3 DNA reads TGTGCCAGCGCGTACAGGGGTAATAATGAAAAACTGTTTTTT.